The 20 T cell receptor beta chains listed next were all sequenced from one sample in a study of T-cell memory formation after mild COVID-19. TCRdb recomputed calls from the 5' RACE reads with MiXCR, one row per CDR3 protein. This table holds roughly 260,000 distinct CDR3 sequences, around 17% found once. The specimen was PBMCs or a T cell subset sorted from them (not recorded which). These receptor sequences come from a man in his late teens or twenties who had mild COVID-19 (a few samples of this study predate the infection). Cell type and time point are not known.

This clonotype turned up a few times. The chain couples TRBV5-1 to TRBJ1-1; a weak D match, TRBD1 (6 bases). The V gene lost 4 bases and the J gene lost 2 bases, with 12 bases spanning the gap. This CDR3 region has 14 residues. Germline lookup yields CDR1 SGHRS and CDR2 YFSETQ. Here the CDR3 DNA reads TGCGCCAGCAGCCTAGGGGGGATTAACACTGAAGCTTTCTTT. Protein sequence: CASSLGGINTEAFF.

V is TRBV2 and J is TRBJ2-5; 8 nucleotides match TRBD1. This CDR3 has 15 amino acids. Trimming took 7 bases from V and 4 from J; bases not matched to a gene: 11. Germline V gives CDR1 SNHLY, CDR2 FYNNEI. The CDR3 bases are TGTGCCAGCACGGGAGACAGGGGAAGCCGAGAGACCCAGTACTTC. This codes for CASTGDRGSRETQYF.

The rearrangement links TRBV4-1 to TRBJ1-5, with 9 bases identical to TRBD1. V lost 6 bases and J lost 4; bases outside the gene matches: 7. CDR1 MGHRA and CDR2 YSYEKL come from the germline V gene. CDR3 length: 15 amino acids. The chain's CDR3 is CASSRPGQGNQPQHF. The CDR3 DNA reads TGCGCCAGCAGTCGACCGGGACAGGGAAATCAGCCCCAGCATTTT.

This clonotype was detected a few times. Written as DNA, the CDR3 is TGTGCCAGCAGCCAAGGACAGCAGTATGGCTACACCTTC. Its translation: CASSQGQQYGYTF. The chain joins TRBV5-4 to TRBJ1-2; possibly TRBD1 for D (6 bases). CDR3 length: 13 residues. V was cut by 4 bases and J by 5 bases, with 12 bases left in between. CDR1 SGHNT and CDR2 YYREEE come from the germline V gene (reference sequence).

The genes are TRBV24-1 and TRBJ2-1, with D tentatively TRBD2 (5 bases). Germline V lookup: CDR1 KGHDR, CDR2 SFDVKD. This CDR3 has 13 residues. V lost 4 bases and J lost 8, with 11 bases in between. The CDR3 DNA is TGTGCCACCAGTGAGTCCGGGAAGGATGAGCAGTTCTTC. It encodes CATSESGKDEQFF.

The gene calls are TRBV3-1 and TRBJ2-1; TRBD2 matches 11 bases. J gave up 7 bases and V 7 bases, and 9 bases lay outside the gene matches. In germline, CDR1 is LGHDT, CDR2 YNNKEL (reference sequence). CDR3 size: 15 residues. The CDR3 region is CASTKLAGARNEQFF. The CDR3 region has the DNA TGTGCCAGCACGAAACTAGCGGGGGCTCGGAATGAGCAGTTCTTC.

This clonotype was recorded a few times. The rearrangement uses TRBV4-3 and TRBJ2-3; D unclear. The ends were cut back, 1 base at V and 1 base at J, with 9 bases in the middle. CDR1 and CDR2 (germline): LGHNA, YSLEER. The CDR3 totals 15 residues. The CDR3 is CASSQGHGRTDTQYF. The CDR3 bases are TGCGCCAGCAGCCAAGGGCACGGACGCACAGATACGCAGTATTTT.

This clonotype was seen more than once but under ten times. This chain uses TRBV4-1 with TRBJ1-5; the match to TRBD1 covers 7 bases. The CDR3 length is 18 residues. From germline, CDR1 is MGHRA and CDR2 YSYEKL. Trimming cost V 4 bases and J 1 base; bases outside gene matches: 13. The CDR3 DNA reads TGCGCCAGCAGCCTAAAGACAGGGAGTTATAGCAGCAATCAGCCCCAGCATTTT. Protein: CASSLKTGSYSSNQPQHF.

This clonotype was observed a handful of times. This chain uses TRBV20-1 with TRBJ2-1; 10 nucleotides line up with TRBD1. The germline CDR1 and CDR2 sequences are DFQATT and SNEGSKA (reference sequence). The CDR3 contains 11 residues. DNA for the CDR3: TGCAGCGGACAGGGGGTGAATGAGCAGTTCTTC. The encoded protein is CSGQGVNEQFF.

The V call is TRBV24-1, the J call TRBJ2-2; tentative D call: TRBD1 (6 bases). This CDR3 is built from 15 residues. Germline V gene sequence: CDR1 KGHDR, CDR2 SFDVKD. Trimming left V 4 bases short and J 4 bases short, with 12 bases between. The CDR3 coding sequence is TGTGCCACCAGTGACCCCAGGGGTGTCACCGGGGAGCTGTTTTTT. It codes for CATSDPRGVTGELFF.

The sample holds a few counts of this clonotype. The chain uses TRBV5-1 and TRBJ2-2; TRBD1 might be the D (6 bases). V was pared by 3 bases and J by 8 bases, with 17 bases between. The CDR3 sequence is 15 residues long. From germline, CDR1 is SGHRS and CDR2 YFSETQ. The CDR3 is CASSSDRLSQGELFF. The DNA of the CDR3 is TGCGCCAGCAGCTCCGACAGGCTCTCCCAGGGGGAGCTGTTTTTT.

In regard to this clonotype: A much bigger clone sits one base away, suggesting this may be a read error. The J gene is TRBJ2-7, the V gene TRBV27; D gene unclear. The V and J ends lost 2 bases and 3 bases respectively, with 14 bases between them. This CDR3 is 15 amino acids long. The germline V gene encodes CDR1 MNHEY and CDR2 SMNVEV (reference sequence). The CDR3 is CASSLKPQSYYEQYF. In DNA form, the CDR3 reads TGTGCCAGCAGTTTAAAACCGCAAAGCTACTACGAGCAGTACTTC.

The V and J genes are TRBV3-1 and TRBJ2-5; 7 nucleotides align to TRBD2. Germline loops: CDR1 LGHDT, CDR2 YNNKEL (reference sequence). CDR3 length: 18 amino acids. V dropped 4 bases and J dropped 1; count of bases not matched to a gene: 15. The CDR3 DNA reads TGTGCCAGCAGCCCTCTCACGCTCGGGGGGTCGGTCCAAGAGACCCAGTACTTC. Amino acids: CASSPLTLGGSVQETQYF.

This clonotype was observed a few times. This rearrangement joins TRBV28 to TRBJ2-2; 11 bases are a match to TRBD2. The CDR3 length is 14 residues. Germline CDR1 is MDHEN and CDR2 is SYDVKM. Unmatched junction bases numbered 1, after V lost 3 bases and J lost 7 bases. The CDR3 here is CASSFSGGDGELFF. The CDR3 nucleotides are TGTGCCAGCAGTTTTAGCGGGGGGGACGGGGAGCTGTTTTTT. Full variable domain (outside the CDR3, taken from reference TRBV28 and TRBJ2-2): DVKVTQSSRYLVKRTGEKVFLECVQDMDHENMFWYRQDPGLGLRLIYFSYDVKMKEKGDIPEGYSVSREKKERFSLILESASTNQTSMYLCASSFSGGDGELFFGEGSRLTVL.

A few counts support this clonotype. The chain uses TRBV9 and TRBJ1-1; 8 bases map to TRBD1. V lost 0 bases and J lost 5; bases outside the gene matches: 3. The CDR3 runs to 14 residues. The germline gives CDR1 SGDLS, CDR2 YYNGEE. The CDR3 DNA reads as TGTGCCAGCAGCGTAGCAGACAGGGGTACTGAAGCTTTCTTT. Its translation: CASSVADRGTEAFF.

This clonotype was detected many times. The chain couples TRBV30 to TRBJ1-1; no clear D. V was shortened by 0 bases and J by 2 bases, with 7 bases between the two germline ends. The CDR3 totals 13 residues. Germline V gene lookup returns CDR1 GTSNPN and CDR2 SVGIG (reference sequence). The CDR3 DNA reads as TGTGCCTGGAGTGTTGAGGGCAACACTGAAGCTTTCTTT. Amino acid sequence: CAWSVEGNTEAFF.

This clonotype was observed at least ten times. The rearrangement joins TRBV12-3 or TRBV12-4 to TRBJ1-1, with a possible D match to TRBD1 (5 bases). Trimming left V 7 bases short and J 5 bases short, with 23 bases between. This CDR3 region has 16 residues. CDR3 in DNA: TGTGCCAGCACCCTAGAGGGGTTACTGGAATATACTGAAGCTTTCTTT. This codes for CASTLEGLLEYTEAFF.

This clonotype was seen a few times. V usage is TRBV5-1 and J usage is TRBJ2-1, with 10 bases fitting TRBD2. CDR3 length equals 16 residues. J lost 0 bases, V lost 2 bases, and 2 bases had no gene match. The germline gives CDR1 SGHRS, CDR2 YFSETQ. The CDR3 sequence is CASSFLAGASYNEQFF. In nucleotides, the CDR3 is TGCGCCAGCAGCTTTCTAGCGGGGGCCTCCTACAATGAGCAGTTCTTC.

The chain is built from TRBV7-8 and TRBJ1-1; D gene uncertain. This CDR3 has 13 residues. The germline V and J ends were trimmed by 5 bases and 3 bases, with 10 bases remaining between them. Germline V gene sequence: CDR1 SGHVS, CDR2 FQNEAQ. The CDR3 nucleotides are TGTGCCAGCAGCCGATTTGTAGACACTGAAGCTTTCTTT. This translates into CASSRFVDTEAFF.

This rearrangement joins TRBV11-2 to TRBJ2-5; TRBD1 agrees at 7 bases. The CDR3 loop spans 16 amino acids. Germline-derived CDR1 and CDR2 are SGHAT and FQNNGV. V trimming: 4 bases; J trimming: 5 bases; junction bases outside the gene matches: 13. The CDR3, as DNA: TGTGCCAGCAGCTCCACCCGGCAGGGGGTGCGGGAGACCCAGTACTTC. Protein product: CASSSTRQGVRETQYF.